A selection of T cell receptor beta chains follows, all from one sample in a study of immune evolution from preneoplasia to lung adenocarcinoma. Produced via immunoSEQ multiplex PCR; TCRdb's table is partial and in-frame only. The data show around 3,200 clones, 75% to 85% seen once. Specimen: FFPE adjacent normal lung tissue. The receptors come from a person between 65 and 79 years old with lung adenocarcinoma. The CDR3 runs from the conserved cysteine through the conserved F or W. The D gene is left open where the match is weak. Some rows have no size entry. The others give once, few or many, or a class for an expanded clone.

J gene,D gene,clone size,V gene,CDR3 protein,CDR3 DNA
TRBJ2-2,.,.,TRBV7-3,CASAEPDTGTGELFF,TGTGCCAGCGCAGAACCCGACACGGGCACCGGGGAGCTGTTTTTT
TRBJ2-1,.,once,TRBV5-4,CASSPDIWSYNEQFF,TGTGCCAGCAGCCCTGACATTTGGAGTTACAATGAGCAGTTCTTC
TRBJ2-2,.,.,TRBV18,CASSPLDQNTGELFF,TGTGCCAGCTCACCACTCGACCAGAACACCGGGGAGCTGTTTTTT
TRBJ1-5,.,few,TRBV28,CASSLSMAGNQPQHF,TGTGCCAGCAGTTTATCCATGGCTGGCAATCAGCCCCAGCATTTT
TRBJ1-2,.,.,TRBV4-1,CASSQESPRGGYTF,TGCGCCAGCAGCCAAGAAAGCCCCAGAGGTGGCTACACCTTC
TRBJ1-5,.,.,TRBV9,CASSRVGDSNQPQHF,TGTGCCAGCAGCCGTGTAGGGGATAGCAATCAGCCCCAGCATTTT
TRBJ1-3,TRBD1,.,TRBV9,CASSTRQGNTIYF,TGTGCCAGCAGCACCCGACAGGGGAACACCATATATTTT
TRBJ2-1,TRBD2,.,TRBV5-1,CASSLMSGGASAYNEQFF,TGCGCCAGCAGCTTGATGAGCGGGGGGGCCAGCGCCTACAATGAGCAGTTCTTC
TRBJ1-1,.,.,TRBV7-9,CASSLMTGNTEAFF,TGTGCCAGCAGCCTAATGACGGGAAACACTGAAGCTTTCTTT
TRBJ1-6,TRBD1,.,TRBV2,CASRRDSANSPLHF,TGTGCCAGCAGACGGGACAGTGCTAATTCACCCCTCCACTTT
TRBJ2-5,.,large,TRBV5-4,CASSLDQETQYF,TGTGCCAGCAGCTTGGATCAGGAGACCCAGTACTTC
TRBJ2-6,.,.,TRBV7-3,CASSLGTQGSGANVLTF,TGTGCCAGCAGCTTAGGCACACAGGGCTCTGGGGCCAACGTCCTGACTTTC
TRBJ2-1,TRBD2,.,TRBV4-3,CASGNAGAGGNEQFF,TGCGCCAGCGGAAACGCCGGAGCGGGAGGAAATGAGCAGTTCTTC
TRBJ2-5,.,.,TRBV7-6,CASSPDRETQETQYF,TGTGCCAGCAGCCCGGACAGAGAAACCCAAGAGACCCAGTACTTC
TRBJ2-3,.,.,TRBV12-1,CASSSEDRGRTDTQYF,TGTGCCAGCAGCTCCGAAGACAGGGGACGCACAGATACGCAGTATTTT
TRBJ2-1,TRBD2,few,TRBV27,CASSAGLTDNEQFF,TGTGCCAGCAGTGCGGGACTAACCGACAATGAGCAGTTCTTC
TRBJ2-3,.,.,TRBV5-1,CASSLGSGGGTDTQYF,TGCGCCAGCAGCTTGGGGTCAGGGGGGGGCACAGATACGCAGTATTTT
TRBJ2-7,.,.,TRBV4-2,CASSQEDSTYEQYF,TGTGCCAGCAGCCAAGAGGACAGCACCTACGAGCAGTACTTC
TRBJ2-6,.,.,TRBV5-1,CASGFPSGANVLTF,TGCGCCAGCGGGTTCCCGTCTGGGGCCAACGTCCTGACTTTC
TRBJ2-7,.,.,TRBV11-2,CASSFTTGDYEQYF,TGTGCCAGCAGCTTTACGACGGGGGACTACGAGCAGTACTTC
TRBJ1-2,.,.,TRBV6-6,CASSYSIQLDGYTF,TGTGCCAGCAGTTACTCGATTCAGTTGGACGGCTACACCTTC
TRBJ1-2,TRBD1,.,TRBV11-2,CASSAGTGRGYTF,TGTGCCAGCAGCGCTGGGACAGGGCGAGGCTACACCTTC